Listed below are T cell receptor beta chains from one sample, sequenced in a study of T cells in Graves' hyperthyroidism and ophthalmopathy. TCRdb called the multiplex PCR reads again in MiXCR, with one record for every CDR3 protein. The sample yields 500,000 to 700,000 distinct CDR3 sequences, 16% seen once. Input material: blood. These receptors came from a woman aged 18-29 years with Graves' hyperthyroidism. CDR3s include the opening cysteine and the closing phenylalanine or tryptophan. A D gene is named only where the DNA matches it firmly. Some rows mark clone size as missing; the rest say once, few, many or name a class of expanded clone.

J,size,D,V,CDR3,DNA
TRBJ2-3,many,TRBD2,TRBV6-6,CASSYSGLAGTDTQYF,TGTGCCAGCAGTTACTCGGGACTAGCGGGTACAGATACGCAGTATTTT
TRBJ2-1,many,NA,TRBV27,CASSSAGTMTPSYNEQFF,TGTGCCAGCAGTTCGGCCGGGACCATGACCCCATCCTACAATGAGCAGTTCTTC
TRBJ2-7,many,NA,TRBV11-2,CASSLSSQLGYEQYF,TGTGCCAGCAGCTTGAGTTCCCAGTTGGGCTACGAGCAGTACTTC
TRBJ2-5,NA,TRBD1,TRBV24-1,CATSAPGGLETQYF,TGTGCCACCAGTGCGCCAGGGGGCTTAGAGACCCAGTACTTC
TRBJ2-3,many,TRBD2,TRBV11-1,CASSRGGATDTQYF,TGTGCCAGCAGCCGCGGGGGGGCCACAGATACGCAGTATTTT
TRBJ1-5,few,NA,TRBV7-9,CASSFQGASQPQHF,TGTGCCAGCAGCTTTCAAGGGGCGAGTCAGCCCCAGCATTTT
TRBJ2-5,NA,TRBD2,TRBV4-3,CASSQNSGLPQETQYF,TGCGCCAGCAGCCAAAATTCGGGACTACCTCAAGAGACCCAGTACTTC
TRBJ2-5,NA,TRBD2,TRBV10-3,CAISGTSSGSGETQYF,TGTGCCATCAGCGGGACCAGTAGCGGGAGTGGAGAGACCCAGTACTTC
TRBJ2-1,few,TRBD1,TRBV29-1,CSVGQDYNEQFF,TGCAGCGTCGGACAGGACTACAATGAGCAGTTCTTC
TRBJ2-1,many,NA,TRBV7-9,CASSPRTGPHNEQFF,TGTGCCAGCAGCCCACGTACCGGGCCTCACAATGAGCAGTTCTTC
TRBJ2-2,few,TRBD1,TRBV12-5,CASGLPGGHGELFF,TGTGCTAGTGGTTTACCAGGGGGTCACGGGGAGCTGTTTTTT
TRBJ2-3,few,NA,TRBV10-1,CASSIRDGYGQYF,TGCGCCAGCAGTATACGGGACGGATACGGGCAGTATTTT
TRBJ2-2,many,NA,TRBV30,CAWSSGQGRELFF,TGTGCCTGGAGTTCAGGCCAAGGGAGGGAGCTGTTTTTT
TRBJ2-7,NA,TRBD1,TRBV5-1,CASSERQGNYEQYF,TGCGCCAGCAGCGAGAGACAGGGTAACTACGAGCAGTACTTC
TRBJ2-7,NA,TRBD2,TRBV7-9,CASSLMAGAGEQYF,TGTGCCAGCAGCTTAATGGCGGGAGCAGGCGAGCAGTACTTC
TRBJ2-2,few,NA,TRBV6-1,CASSRALGSGELFF,TGTGCCAGCAGCCGCGCCCTCGGGAGCGGGGAGCTGTTTTTT
TRBJ1-5,NA,TRBD1,TRBV6-1,CASSESAGGPHQPQHF,TGTGCCAGCAGTGAATCGGCAGGGGGTCCACATCAGCCCCAGCATTTT
TRBJ2-1,NA,NA,TRBV7-8,CASSIGPNEQFF,TGTGCCAGCAGCATCGGCCCCAATGAGCAGTTCTTC
TRBJ2-5,many,NA,TRBV28,CASRPIPGGETQYF,TGTGCCAGCAGACCCATTCCCGGGGGAGAGACCCAGTACTTC
TRBJ2-5,many,NA,TRBV18,CASSGDLRTRETQYF,TGTGCCAGCTCGGGGGACCTCCGAACCCGGGAGACCCAGTACTTC
TRBJ2-5,few,TRBD2,TRBV7-9,CASSLVGTSGGETQYF,TGTGCCAGCAGCTTAGTCGGGACTAGCGGGGGAGAGACCCAGTACTTC
TRBJ2-5,few,TRBD1,TRBV13,CASSRTGEKETQYF,TGTGCCAGCAGCCGGACAGGGGAGAAGGAGACCCAGTACTTC
TRBJ1-1,NA,NA,TRBV2,CASKVTRTEAFF,TGTGCCAGCAAAGTCACGAGGACTGAAGCTTTCTTT
TRBJ1-2,few,TRBD1,TRBV5-5,CASSKDREYNYGYTF,TGTGCCAGCAGCAAGGACAGGGAGTACAACTATGGCTACACCTTC
TRBJ2-7,many,TRBD2,TRBV7-2,CASSLGSINSGRASEQYF,TGTGCCAGCAGCTTAGGTAGTATCAACAGCGGGAGGGCGAGTGAGCAGTACTTC
TRBJ1-1,many,NA,TRBV6-1,CASRPHLNTEAFF,TGTGCCAGCAGGCCCCACTTGAACACTGAAGCTTTCTTT
TRBJ2-3,many,NA,TRBV7-8,CASSLVKGGDTQYF,TGTGCCAGCAGCTTAGTTAAGGGTGGAGATACGCAGTATTTT
TRBJ2-7,NA,TRBD1,TRBV30,CAWRIGQGYEQYF,TGTGCCTGGAGAATCGGACAGGGCTACGAGCAGTACTTC
TRBJ1-2,NA,NA,TRBV6-1,CASGGLFNYGYTF,TGTGCCAGCGGTGGGCTTTTTAACTATGGCTACACCTTC
TRBJ2-1,NA,NA,TRBV11-1,CASSLKETENNEQFF,TGTGCCAGCAGCTTAAAAGAGACGGAGAACAATGAGCAGTTCTTC
TRBJ2-1,NA,TRBD2,TRBV19,CASSIAQRGSSYNEQFF,TGTGCCAGTAGTATAGCTCAGCGGGGCAGCTCCTACAATGAGCAGTTCTTC
TRBJ2-3,NA,NA,TRBV18,CASSGSLGTDTQYF,TGTGCCAGCTCAGGATCCCTAGGCACAGATACGCAGTATTTT
TRBJ2-2,NA,NA,TRBV4-3,CASSQEIVGVGAGELFF,TGCGCCAGCAGCCAAGAAATAGTGGGCGTTGGGGCCGGGGAGCTGTTTTTT
TRBJ1-3,many,NA,TRBV28,CASIPPGRVSGNTIYF,TGTGCCAGCATCCCCCCAGGGCGGGTCTCTGGAAACACCATATATTTT
TRBJ2-5,many,TRBD2,TRBV27,CASSGLAGWADRETQYF,TGTGCCAGCAGCGGACTAGCGGGATGGGCGGATAGAGAGACCCAGTACTTC
TRBJ2-1,few,TRBD2,TRBV12-3/TRBV12-4,CASSSLRLAGGQVQFF,TGTGCCAGCAGTTCATTACGACTAGCGGGAGGGCAGGTGCAGTTCTTC
TRBJ2-1,NA,TRBD1,TRBV5-6,CASRLDRKLYNEQFF,TGTGCCAGCAGATTGGACAGGAAACTTTACAATGAGCAGTTCTTC
TRBJ1-2,once,NA,TRBV6-2/TRBV6-3,CASSLEEAFGYTF,TGTGCCAGCAGCCTGGAAGAGGCCTTTGGCTACACCTTC
TRBJ2-6,few,TRBD2,TRBV18,CASSLRLAGVRSGANVLTF,TGTGCCAGCTCCCTCAGACTAGCGGGAGTCCGCTCGGGGGCCAACGTCCTGACTTTC
TRBJ1-4,few,NA,TRBV29-1,CSVLDMQNEKLFF,TGCAGCGTTCTAGACATGCAGAACGAAAAACTGTTTTTT
TRBJ2-3,few,NA,TRBV5-6,CASSFLQSGSTDTQYF,TGTGCCAGCAGCTTCCTTCAGTCGGGGAGCACAGATACGCAGTATTTT
TRBJ2-7,NA,TRBD2,TRBV20-1,CSASPGGTPTYEQYF,TGCAGTGCTAGCCCGGGGGGGACACCTACCTACGAGCAGTACTTC
TRBJ2-1,many,NA,TRBV6-5,CASSYTIGRDNEQFF,TGTGCCAGCAGTTACACCATCGGACGCGACAATGAGCAGTTCTTC
TRBJ2-7,few,TRBD1,TRBV27,CASSLNPGQGAYEQYF,TGTGCCAGCAGTCTGAACCCGGGACAGGGGGCCTACGAGCAGTACTTC
TRBJ1-2,NA,NA,TRBV6-2/TRBV6-3,CASSYGTRGYTF,TGTGCCAGCAGTTACGGGACCCGGGGCTACACCTTC
TRBJ1-5,NA,NA,TRBV15,CATSRTVNQPQHF,TGTGCCACCAGCAGGACAGTAAATCAGCCCCAGCATTTT
TRBJ2-3,NA,NA,TRBV20-1,CSAGFAGGAGTDTQYF,TGCAGTGCTGGATTTGCGGGCGGGGCCGGCACAGATACGCAGTATTTT
TRBJ2-7,NA,NA,TRBV7-2,CASSRQVQAGTKTYEQYF,TGTGCCAGCAGCCGGCAGGTTCAGGCGGGAACCAAAACCTACGAGCAGTACTTC
TRBJ2-1,many,NA,TRBV12-3/TRBV12-4,CASSLGSTNNEQFF,TGTGCCAGCAGTTTAGGGTCGACAAACAATGAGCAGTTCTTC
TRBJ2-7,NA,TRBD2,TRBV14,CASSRRMGGYEQYF,TGTGCCAGCAGCCGCCGGATGGGAGGGTACGAGCAGTACTTC
TRBJ1-4,few,NA,TRBV3-1,CASSQDSRVLNEKLFF,TGTGCCAGCAGCCAAGATTCGAGGGTCTTAAATGAAAAACTGTTTTTT
TRBJ2-3,many,NA,TRBV20-1,CSARVPRLAKADTQYF,TGCAGTGCTAGAGTCCCAAGGCTAGCTAAGGCAGATACGCAGTATTTT
TRBJ2-5,NA,TRBD1,TRBV20-1,CSAGMDRPSPRAQYF,TGCAGTGCTGGAATGGACAGGCCGTCCCCAAGGGCCCAGTACTTC
TRBJ2-7,NA,NA,TRBV14,CASSQGIGVSSYEQYF,TGTGCCAGCAGCCAAGGCATTGGAGTTAGCTCCTACGAGCAGTACTTC
TRBJ1-3,few,NA,TRBV27,CASSLRGASGNTIYF,TGTGCCAGCAGTTTAAGAGGGGCGAGTGGAAACACCATATATTTT